This T cell receptor beta chain was recovered during a study of blood T cell repertoires in COVID-19. Study as a whole: There were acute and convalescent COVID-19 samples, and they came from the United States, Italy and Spain.

Germline CDR1 is SGHKS and CDR2 is YYEKEE (reference sequence). Trimming cost V 4 bases and J 0 bases; bases outside gene matches: 9. The CDR3 contains 17 residues. Profiled with immunoSEQ multiplex PCR; TCRdb holds only in-frame clones, not every one. Of approximately 230,000 clones detected, around 86% appear once; the ten largest clones hold 15% to 18%. V is TRBV5-5 and J is TRBJ1-5; 8 bases are shared with TRBD1. This sequence was found in a young man who had recovered from COVID-19. The sequencing input was PBMCs or T cells enriched from blood (not recorded which). CDR3 DNA: TGTGCCAGCAGCCTGGGGACAGGAGCTTATAGCAATCAGCCCCAGCATTTT. Its translation: CASSLGTGAYSNQPQHF.